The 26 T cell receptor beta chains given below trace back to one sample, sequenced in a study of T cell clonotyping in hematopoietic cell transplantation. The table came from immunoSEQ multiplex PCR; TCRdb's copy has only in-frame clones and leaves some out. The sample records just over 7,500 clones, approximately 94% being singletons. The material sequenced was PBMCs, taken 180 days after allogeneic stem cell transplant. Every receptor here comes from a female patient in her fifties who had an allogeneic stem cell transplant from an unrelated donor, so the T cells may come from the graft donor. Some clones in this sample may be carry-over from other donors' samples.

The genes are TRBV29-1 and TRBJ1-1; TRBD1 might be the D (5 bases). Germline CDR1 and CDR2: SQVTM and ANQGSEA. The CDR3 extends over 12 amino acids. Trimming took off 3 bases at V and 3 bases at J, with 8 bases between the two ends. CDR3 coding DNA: TGCAGCGTTGACAGGGACGACACTGAAGCTTTCTTT. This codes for CSVDRDDTEAFF.

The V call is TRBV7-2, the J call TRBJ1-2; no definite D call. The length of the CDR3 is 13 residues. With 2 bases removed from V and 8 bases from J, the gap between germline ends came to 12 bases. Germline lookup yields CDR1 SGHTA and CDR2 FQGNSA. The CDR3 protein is CASSLTAIEGYTF. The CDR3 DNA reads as TGTGCCAGCAGCTTAACCGCCATAGAAGGCTACACCTTC.

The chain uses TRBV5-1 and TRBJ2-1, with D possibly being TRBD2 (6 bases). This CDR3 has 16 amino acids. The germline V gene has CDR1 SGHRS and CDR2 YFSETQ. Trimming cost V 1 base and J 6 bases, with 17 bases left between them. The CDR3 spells CASSLRNQGLTNEQFF. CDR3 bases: TGCGCCAGCAGCTTGCGAAATCAGGGACTGACCAATGAGCAGTTCTTC.

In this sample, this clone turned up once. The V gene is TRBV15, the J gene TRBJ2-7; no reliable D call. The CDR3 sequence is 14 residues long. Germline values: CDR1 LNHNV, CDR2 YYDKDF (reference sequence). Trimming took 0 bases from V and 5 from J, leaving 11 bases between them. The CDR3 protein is CATSRDYEPHEQYF. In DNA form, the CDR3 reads TGTGCCACCAGCAGAGATTATGAGCCACACGAGCAGTACTTC.

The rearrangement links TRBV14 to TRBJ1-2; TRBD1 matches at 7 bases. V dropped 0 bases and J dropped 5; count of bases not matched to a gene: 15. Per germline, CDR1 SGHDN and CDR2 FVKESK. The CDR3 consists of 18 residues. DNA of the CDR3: TGTGCCAGCAGCCAAGACCCCCGGATGGGACAGCCGGTATATGGCTACACCTTC. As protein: CASSQDPRMGQPVYGYTF. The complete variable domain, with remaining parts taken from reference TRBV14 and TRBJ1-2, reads EAGVTQFPSHSVIEKGQTVTLRCDPISGHDNLYWYRRVMGKEIKFLLHFVKESKQDESGMPNNRFLAERTGGTYSTLKVQPAELEDSGVYFCASSQDPRMGQPVYGYTFGSGTRLTVV.

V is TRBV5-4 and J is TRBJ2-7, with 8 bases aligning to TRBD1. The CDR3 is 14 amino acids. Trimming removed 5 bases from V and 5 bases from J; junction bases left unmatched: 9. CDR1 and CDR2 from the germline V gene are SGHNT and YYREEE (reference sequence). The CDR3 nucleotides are TGTGCCAGCAGTAGGACAGGGTCGCTAAACGAGCAGTACTTC. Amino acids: CASSRTGSLNEQYF.

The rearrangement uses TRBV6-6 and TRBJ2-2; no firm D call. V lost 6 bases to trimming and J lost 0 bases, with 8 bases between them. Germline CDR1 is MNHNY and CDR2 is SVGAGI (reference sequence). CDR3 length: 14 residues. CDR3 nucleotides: TGTGCCAGCAGACAGCGTTCGAACACCGGGGAGCTGTTTTTT. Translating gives CASRQRSNTGELFF.

CDR3 protein: CASSATSGLSDTQYF. The CDR3 nucleotides are TGTGCCAGCAGTGCAACTAGCGGTTTATCAGATACGCAGTATTTT. This sequence joins TRBV2 and TRBJ2-3; TRBD2 matches at 8 bases. Trimming took 4 bases from V and 4 from J; bases not matched to a gene: 7. This CDR3 has 15 residues. Germline V lookup: CDR1 SNHLY, CDR2 FYNNEI.

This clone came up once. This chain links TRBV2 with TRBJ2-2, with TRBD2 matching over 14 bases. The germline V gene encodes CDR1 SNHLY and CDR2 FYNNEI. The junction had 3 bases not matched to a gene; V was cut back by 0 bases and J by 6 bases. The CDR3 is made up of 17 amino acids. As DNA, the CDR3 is TGTGCCAGCAGTGAAGCCCGACTAGCGGGGGGGTCCGGGGAGCTGTTTTTT. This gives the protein CASSEARLAGGSGELFF.

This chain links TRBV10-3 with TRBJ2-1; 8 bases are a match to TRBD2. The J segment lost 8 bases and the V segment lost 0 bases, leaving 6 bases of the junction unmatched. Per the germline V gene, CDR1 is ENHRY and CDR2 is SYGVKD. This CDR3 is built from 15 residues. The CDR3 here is CAISESKAGGHEQFF. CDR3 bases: TGTGCCATCAGTGAGTCGAAGGCGGGGGGACATGAGCAGTTCTTC.

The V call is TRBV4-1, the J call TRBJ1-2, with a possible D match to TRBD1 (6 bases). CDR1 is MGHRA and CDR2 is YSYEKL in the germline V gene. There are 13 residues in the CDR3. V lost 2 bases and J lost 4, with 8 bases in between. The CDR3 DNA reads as TGCGCCAGCAGCCAAACAGGGATCTATGGCTACACCTTC. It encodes CASSQTGIYGYTF.

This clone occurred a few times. This CDR3 is CASSLLIGVGEKLFF. CDR3 bases: TGTGCCAGCAGCTTATTGATCGGGGTAGGGGAAAAACTGTTTTTT. This rearrangement joins TRBV11-2 to TRBJ1-4; D gene uncertain. Looked up from germline, CDR1 is SGHAT and CDR2 is FQNNGV. The CDR3 has 15 residues. V shed 2 bases and J shed 8 bases, with 15 bases lying between them.

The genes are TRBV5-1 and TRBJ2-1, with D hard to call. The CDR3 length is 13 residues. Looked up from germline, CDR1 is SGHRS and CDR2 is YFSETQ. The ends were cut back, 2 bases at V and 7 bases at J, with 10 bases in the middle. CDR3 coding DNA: TGCGCCAGCAGCTTTGGCCTAGTGAATGAGCAGTTCTTC. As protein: CASSFGLVNEQFF.

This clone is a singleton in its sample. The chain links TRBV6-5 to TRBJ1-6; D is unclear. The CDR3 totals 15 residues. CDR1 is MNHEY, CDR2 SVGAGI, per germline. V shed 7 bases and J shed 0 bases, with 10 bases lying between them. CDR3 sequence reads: CASKAFFSYNSPLHF. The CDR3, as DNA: TGTGCCAGCAAGGCGTTTTTCTCCTATAATTCACCCCTCCACTTT.

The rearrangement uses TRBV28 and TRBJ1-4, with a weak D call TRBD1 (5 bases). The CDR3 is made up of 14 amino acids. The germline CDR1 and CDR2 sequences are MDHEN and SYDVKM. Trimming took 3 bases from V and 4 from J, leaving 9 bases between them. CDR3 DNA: TGTGCCAGCAGTTTTCTCGGGGGTAATGAAAAACTGTTTTTT. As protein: CASSFLGGNEKLFF.

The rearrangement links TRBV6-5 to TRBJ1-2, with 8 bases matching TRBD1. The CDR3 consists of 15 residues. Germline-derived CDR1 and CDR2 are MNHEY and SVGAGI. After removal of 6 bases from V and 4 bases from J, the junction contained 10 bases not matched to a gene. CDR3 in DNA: TGTGCCAGCAGCAGGGACAGGAGCGACCTCTATGGCTACACCTTC. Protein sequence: CASSRDRSDLYGYTF.

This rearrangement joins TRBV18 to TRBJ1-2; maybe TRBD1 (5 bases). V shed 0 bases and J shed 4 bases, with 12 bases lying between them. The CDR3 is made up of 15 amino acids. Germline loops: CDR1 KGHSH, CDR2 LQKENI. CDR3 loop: CASSPPSRGVYGYTF. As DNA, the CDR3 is TGTGCCAGCTCACCACCTTCCCGGGGCGTCTATGGCTACACCTTC.

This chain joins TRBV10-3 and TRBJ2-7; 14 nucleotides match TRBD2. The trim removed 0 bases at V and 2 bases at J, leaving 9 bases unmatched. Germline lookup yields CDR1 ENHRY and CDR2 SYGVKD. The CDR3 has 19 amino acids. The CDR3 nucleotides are TGTGCCATCAGTGAGTCTTGGACTAGCGGGGGGTCAGAGCCCTACGAGCAGTACTTC. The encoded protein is CAISESWTSGGSEPYEQYF.

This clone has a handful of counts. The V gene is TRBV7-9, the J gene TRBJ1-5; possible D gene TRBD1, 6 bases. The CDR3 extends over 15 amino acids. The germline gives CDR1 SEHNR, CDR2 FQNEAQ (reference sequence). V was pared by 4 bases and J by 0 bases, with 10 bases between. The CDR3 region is CASSSGTYSNQPQHF. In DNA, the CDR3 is TGTGCCAGCAGCTCCGGGACATATAGCAATCAGCCCCAGCATTTT.

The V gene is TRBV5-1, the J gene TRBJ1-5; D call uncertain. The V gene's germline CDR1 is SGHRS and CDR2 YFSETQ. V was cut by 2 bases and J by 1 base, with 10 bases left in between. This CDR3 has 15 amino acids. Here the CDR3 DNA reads TGCGCCAGCAGCTTAGATCGAGGGAGCAATCAGCCCCAGCATTTT. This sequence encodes CASSLDRGSNQPQHF.

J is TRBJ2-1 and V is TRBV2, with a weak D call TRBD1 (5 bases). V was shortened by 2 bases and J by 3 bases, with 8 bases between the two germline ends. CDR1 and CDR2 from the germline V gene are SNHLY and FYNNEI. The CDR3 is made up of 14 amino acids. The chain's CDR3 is CASSELGVYNEQFF. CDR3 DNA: TGTGCCAGCAGTGAATTAGGGGTCTACAATGAGCAGTTCTTC.

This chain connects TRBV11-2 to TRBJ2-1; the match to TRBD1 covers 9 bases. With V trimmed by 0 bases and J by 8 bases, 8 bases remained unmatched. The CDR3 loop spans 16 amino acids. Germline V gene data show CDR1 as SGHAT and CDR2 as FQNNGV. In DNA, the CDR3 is TGTGCCAGCAGCTTAGATCGAGGGACAGGGCACGATGAGCAGTTCTTC. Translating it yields CASSLDRGTGHDEQFF.

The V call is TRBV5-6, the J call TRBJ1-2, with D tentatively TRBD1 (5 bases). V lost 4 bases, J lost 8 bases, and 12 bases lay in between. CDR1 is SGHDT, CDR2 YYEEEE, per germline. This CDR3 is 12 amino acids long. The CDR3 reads CASSQQAGGYTF. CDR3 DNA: TGTGCCAGCAGCCAACAGGCCGGGGGCTACACCTTC. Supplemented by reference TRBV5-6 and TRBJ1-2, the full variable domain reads DAGVTQSPTHLIKTRGQQVTLRCSPKSGHDTVSWYQQALGQGPQFIFQYYEEEERQRGNFPDRFSGHQFPNYSSELNVNALLLGDSALYLCASSQQAGGYTFGSGTRLTVV.

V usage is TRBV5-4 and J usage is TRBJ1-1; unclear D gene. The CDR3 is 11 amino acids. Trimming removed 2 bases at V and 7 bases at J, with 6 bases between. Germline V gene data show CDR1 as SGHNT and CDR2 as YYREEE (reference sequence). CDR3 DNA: TGTGCCAGCAGCTTTCAGTATGAAGCTTTCTTT. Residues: CASSFQYEAFF.

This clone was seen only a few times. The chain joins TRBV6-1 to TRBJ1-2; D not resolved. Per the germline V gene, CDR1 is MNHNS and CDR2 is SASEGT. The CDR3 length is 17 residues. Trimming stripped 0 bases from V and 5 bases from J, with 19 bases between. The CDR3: CASSEALLARIVYGYTF. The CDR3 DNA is TGTGCCAGCAGTGAAGCGCTTCTTGCGAGGATTGTTTATGGCTACACCTTC.

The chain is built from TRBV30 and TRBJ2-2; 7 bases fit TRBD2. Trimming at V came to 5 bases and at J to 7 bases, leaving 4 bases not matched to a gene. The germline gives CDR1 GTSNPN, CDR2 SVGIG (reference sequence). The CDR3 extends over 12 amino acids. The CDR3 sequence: CAWEGRGGELFF. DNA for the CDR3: TGTGCCTGGGAGGGGAGGGGCGGGGAGCTGTTTTTT.